This paragraph covers one T cell receptor (beta chain) sequence. This sample is drawn from a study of technical replicates of blood from a few donors. The CDR3 covers 13 residues. The trim removed 4 bases at V and 6 bases at J, leaving 0 bases unmatched. The germline V gene encodes CDR1 LNHDA and CDR2 SQIVND (reference sequence). Generated by immunoSEQ multiplex PCR, the TCRdb table keeps only in-frame clones and is missing some. The sample records more than 90,000 clones, roughly 95% being singletons. This clonotype was obtained from a human donor in good health. The genes are TRBV19 and TRBJ2-2, with TRBD1 matching over 9 bases. Sequenced material: T cells isolated from PBMCs. The CDR3 DNA reads TGTGCCAGTAGTAGGACAGGGGCCGGGGAGCTGTTTTTT. It yields the protein CASSRTGAGELFF.